This T cell receptor (beta chain) was found in a study of blood T cell repertoires in COVID-19. Across the whole study: Acute and convalescent COVID-19 specimens originated in the United States, Italy and Spain. T cells, B-cell-depleted T cells, or PBMCs provided the cDNA or gDNA that served as material.

Authors' methods: Amplified reference gene primers provided the basis for estimating nucleated cell counts. Using immunoSEQ multiplex PCR, the repertoire was profiled, and TCRdb retains in-frame clones only, with some absent. V and J calls and clone size come straight from that table; D and trimming were deduced from the DNA. The data hold more than 150,000 clones, with approximately 90% observed a single time. Trimming removed 4 bases at V and 1 base at J, with 13 bases between. The CDR3 consists of 15 residues. Germline CDR1 SEHNR, CDR2 FQNEAQ (reference sequence). This clone was seen once. One Seattle source followed patients from active infection through their disease course.

Source material: peripheral blood. V gene TRBV7-9 combines with J gene TRBJ2-5; D may be TRBD1 (5 bases). This clonotype originated in a woman in her 70s with COVID-19, enrolled during active disease. The CDR3 coding sequence is TGTGCCAGCAGCTCCGAAGGGCAGGGCCAAGAGACCCAGTACTTC. As protein: CASSSEGQGQETQYF.